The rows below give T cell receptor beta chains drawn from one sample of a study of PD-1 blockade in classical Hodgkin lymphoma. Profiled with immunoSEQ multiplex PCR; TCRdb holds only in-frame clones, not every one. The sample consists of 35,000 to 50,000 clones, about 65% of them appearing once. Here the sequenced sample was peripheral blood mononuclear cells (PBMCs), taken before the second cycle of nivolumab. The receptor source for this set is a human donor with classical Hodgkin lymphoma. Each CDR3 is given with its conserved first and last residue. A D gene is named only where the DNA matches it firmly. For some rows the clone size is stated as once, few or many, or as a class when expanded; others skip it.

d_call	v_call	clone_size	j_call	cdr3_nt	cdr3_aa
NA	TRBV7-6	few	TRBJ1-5	TGTGCCAGCAGCTTGGATCGGAATCAGCCCCAGCATTTT	CASSLDRNQPQHF
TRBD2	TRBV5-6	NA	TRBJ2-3	TGTGCCAGCAGCATAAGGACTAGCGGAGATTTCACAGATACGCAGTATTTT	CASSIRTSGDFTDTQYF
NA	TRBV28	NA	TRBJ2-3	TGTGCCAGCAGTATTGGTTGGGGCACAGATACGCAGTATTTT	CASSIGWGTDTQYF
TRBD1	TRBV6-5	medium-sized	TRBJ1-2	TGTGCCAGCAGTTTCACAACAGGCGGGACAGGACGCGGCTACACCTTC	CASSFTTGGTGRGYTF
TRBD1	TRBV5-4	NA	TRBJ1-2	TGTGCCAGCAGCTTGGCCAGGGGGCTTGGCTACACCTTC	CASSLARGLGYTF
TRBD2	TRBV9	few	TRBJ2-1	TGTGCCAGCAGCGTATCGGGGGGGTTTCCGCCTGAGCAGTTCTTC	CASSVSGGFPPEQFF
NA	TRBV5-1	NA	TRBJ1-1	TGCGCCAGCAGCTTGGACCCTATGAACACTGAAGCTTTCTTT	CASSLDPMNTEAFF
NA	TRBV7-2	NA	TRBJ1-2	TGTGCCAGCAGCTCGGGTCGGTTGGTCTATGGCTACACCTTC	CASSSGRLVYGYTF
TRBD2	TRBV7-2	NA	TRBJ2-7	TGTGCCAGCAGCCCCCCCGCGGGAGCGGCCTACGAGCAGTACTTC	CASSPPAGAAYEQYF
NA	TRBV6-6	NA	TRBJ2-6	TGTGCCAGCAGTTACTCAGCAGGGGGGGCCAACGTCCTGACTTTC	CASSYSAGGANVLTF
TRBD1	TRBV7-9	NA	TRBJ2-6	TGTGCCAGCATCCACCCGGGTGGACAGGGGGTATCTGGGGCCAACGTCCTGACTTTC	CASIHPGGQGVSGANVLTF
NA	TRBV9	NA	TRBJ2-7	TGTGCCAGCAGCCCCCAGAGAAACTACGAGCAGTACTTC	CASSPQRNYEQYF
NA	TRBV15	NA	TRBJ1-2	TGTGCCACCAGCCAACCGCTGTGTGGAAAGACCTATGGCTACACCTTC	CATSQPLCGKTYGYTF
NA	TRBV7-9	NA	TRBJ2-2	TGTGCCAGCAGCTTAGAGGGGGAGCTGTTTTTT	CASSLEGELFF
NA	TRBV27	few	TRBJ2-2	TGTGCCAGCAGTTTATCGAACACCGGGGAGCTGTTTTTT	CASSLSNTGELFF
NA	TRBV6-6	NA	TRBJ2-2	TGTGCCAGCAGTTACCGTAGACAGGCTACTACCGGGGAGCTGTTTTTT	CASSYRRQATTGELFF
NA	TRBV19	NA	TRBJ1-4	TGTGCCAGTAGTTCAAAAGGGGCTCTGACTAATGAAAAACTGTTTTTT	CASSSKGALTNEKLFF
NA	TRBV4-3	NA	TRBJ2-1	TGCGCCAGCAGCCAAGATGAGGGGAGCTCCTACAATGAGCAGTTCTTC	CASSQDEGSSYNEQFF
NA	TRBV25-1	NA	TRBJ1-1	TGTGCCAGCAGAGGAGACCGTAGCGTGACTGAAGCTTTCTTT	CASRGDRSVTEAFF
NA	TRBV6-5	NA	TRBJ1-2	TGTGCCAGCAGTTACCTCGGGGGAGGCTACACCTTC	CASSYLGGGYTF
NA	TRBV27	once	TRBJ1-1	TGTGCCAGCAGTTTAAACGGGAACACTGAAGCTTTCTTT	CASSLNGNTEAFF
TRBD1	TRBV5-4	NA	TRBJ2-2	TGTGCCAGCAGCCAGTATGGGACAGGGACCACCGGGGAGCTGTTTTTT	CASSQYGTGTTGELFF
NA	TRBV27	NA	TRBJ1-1	TGTGCCAGATCAGTGCAGGCCCCGAACACTGAAGCTTTCTTT	CARSVQAPNTEAFF
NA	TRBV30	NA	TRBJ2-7	TGTGCCTGGAGTGTTCGGGGTCGGTACGAGCAGTACTTC	CAWSVRGRYEQYF
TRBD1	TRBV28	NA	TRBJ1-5	TGTGCCAGCAGTTTTGGGACAGCGCATCAGCCCCAGCATTTT	CASSFGTAHQPQHF
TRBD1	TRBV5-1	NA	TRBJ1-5	TGCGCCAGCAGCTTGGGGTGGGACAGGGATCAGCCCCAGCATTTT	CASSLGWDRDQPQHF
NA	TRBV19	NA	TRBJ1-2	TGTGCCAGTACCAGCCGACCGGGGCAGGGGCGTAACTATGGCTACACCTTC	CASTSRPGQGRNYGYTF
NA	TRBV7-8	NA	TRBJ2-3	TGTGCCAGCAGCTTAGTTCCCCGGGATACGCAGTATTTT	CASSLVPRDTQYF
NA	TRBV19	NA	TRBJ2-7	TGTGCCAGTAGCCCAAACCCTAGTCGGGGGTACGAGCAGTACTTC	CASSPNPSRGYEQYF
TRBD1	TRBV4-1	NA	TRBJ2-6	TGCGCCAGCAGCCCATGGACAGGGGTCAACTCTGGGGCCAACGTCCTGACTTTC	CASSPWTGVNSGANVLTF
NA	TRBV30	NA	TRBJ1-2	TGTGCCTGGAGTCAGGGGTCCAACTATGGCTACACCTTC	CAWSQGSNYGYTF
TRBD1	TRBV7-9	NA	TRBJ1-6	TGTGCCAGCCTAAAGACAGGGGATAATTCACCCCTCCACTTT	CASLKTGDNSPLHF
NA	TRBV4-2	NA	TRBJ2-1	TGTGCCAGCAGCTTGGGGGAGTATGAGCAGTTCTTC	CASSLGEYEQFF
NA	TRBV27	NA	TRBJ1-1	TGTGCCAGCAGCTTTTCCCCGCAGGGGAACACTGAAGCTTTCTTT	CASSFSPQGNTEAFF
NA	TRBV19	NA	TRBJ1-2	TGTGCCAGTAGTAATTTTCGACAGGCCTATGGCTACACCTTC	CASSNFRQAYGYTF
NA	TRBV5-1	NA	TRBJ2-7	TGCGCCAGCAGCTTGCTAGCGCCGGGGTATAGCGACGAGCAGTACTTC	CASSLLAPGYSDEQYF
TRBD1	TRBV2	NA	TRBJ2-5	TGTGCCAGACAGGGGCAAGAGACCCAGTACTTC	CARQGQETQYF
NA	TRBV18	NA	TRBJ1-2	TGTGCCAGCTCACCCCAGGACAGCTTTAACTATGGCTACACCTTC	CASSPQDSFNYGYTF
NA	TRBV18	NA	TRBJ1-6	TGTGCCAGCTCACCGAGGGGGGTTAATTCACCCCTCCACTTT	CASSPRGVNSPLHF
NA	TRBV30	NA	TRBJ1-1	TGTGCCTGGTTACAGGGATCAGCTTTCTTT	CAWLQGSAFF
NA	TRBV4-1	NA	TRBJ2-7	TGCGCCAGCAGCACATCAGGCGGAACCTACGAGCAGTACTTC	CASSTSGGTYEQYF
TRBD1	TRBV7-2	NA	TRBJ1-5	TGTGCCAGCAGCTCCGGGACAGGGCTCAATCAGCCCCAGCATTTT	CASSSGTGLNQPQHF
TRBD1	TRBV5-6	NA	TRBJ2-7	TGTGCCAGCAGCTTAGGGACAGGGTTCTACGAGCAGTACTTC	CASSLGTGFYEQYF
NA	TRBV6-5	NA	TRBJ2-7	TGTGCCAGCAGTTACTCTGGACTGACCTACGAGCAGTACTTC	CASSYSGLTYEQYF
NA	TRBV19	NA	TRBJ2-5	TGTGCCAGTAGTATACCGAGCGGAACAACCTTAGAGACCCAGTACTTC	CASSIPSGTTLETQYF
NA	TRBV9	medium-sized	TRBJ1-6	TGTGCCAGCAGCGGCCTAACAGGGTCACGTTCACCCCTCCACTTT	CASSGLTGSRSPLHF
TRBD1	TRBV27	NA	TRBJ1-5	TGTGCCAGCAGCACAGACAGGGGGCTTCAGCCCCAGCATTTT	CASSTDRGLQPQHF
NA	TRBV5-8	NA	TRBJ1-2	TGTGCCAGCCCCAGGCAGGGCTATGGCTACACCTTC	CASPRQGYGYTF
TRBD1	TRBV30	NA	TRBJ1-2	TGTGCCTGGCGGGACAGGGGCCCCTACACCTTC	CAWRDRGPYTF
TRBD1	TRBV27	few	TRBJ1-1	TGTGCCAGCAGTGACAGGGGGCCGGACACTGAAGCTTTCTTT	CASSDRGPDTEAFF